The subject of this entry is one T cell receptor (beta chain). The data originate from a study of patients and donors after allogeneic stem cell transplantation. V was trimmed by 1 base and J by 12 bases, leaving 11 bases between them. The germline V gene encodes CDR1 LGHNA and CDR2 YNFKEQ. This CDR3 is built from 12 residues. In TCRdb, the RT-PCR reads were re-called with MiXCR into one record per CDR3 protein. The repertoire has 200,000 to 250,000 distinct CDR3 sequences, around 14% of them found once; the top ten carry approximately 10%. Sequences were obtained from blood, either unsorted or a sorted T cell fraction (not recorded which). This clonotype originated in a human donor who was either an allogeneic HSCT recipient or a stem cell or donor lymphocyte infusion donor (not recorded which). It is not recorded whose cells these are; they may come from a transplant donor. This chain joins TRBV4-2 and TRBJ2-3; D is undetermined. The CDR3 DNA sequence: TGTGCCAGCAGCCAAGTGAGTGGACGCCAGTATTTT. Amino acids: CASSQVSGRQYF.